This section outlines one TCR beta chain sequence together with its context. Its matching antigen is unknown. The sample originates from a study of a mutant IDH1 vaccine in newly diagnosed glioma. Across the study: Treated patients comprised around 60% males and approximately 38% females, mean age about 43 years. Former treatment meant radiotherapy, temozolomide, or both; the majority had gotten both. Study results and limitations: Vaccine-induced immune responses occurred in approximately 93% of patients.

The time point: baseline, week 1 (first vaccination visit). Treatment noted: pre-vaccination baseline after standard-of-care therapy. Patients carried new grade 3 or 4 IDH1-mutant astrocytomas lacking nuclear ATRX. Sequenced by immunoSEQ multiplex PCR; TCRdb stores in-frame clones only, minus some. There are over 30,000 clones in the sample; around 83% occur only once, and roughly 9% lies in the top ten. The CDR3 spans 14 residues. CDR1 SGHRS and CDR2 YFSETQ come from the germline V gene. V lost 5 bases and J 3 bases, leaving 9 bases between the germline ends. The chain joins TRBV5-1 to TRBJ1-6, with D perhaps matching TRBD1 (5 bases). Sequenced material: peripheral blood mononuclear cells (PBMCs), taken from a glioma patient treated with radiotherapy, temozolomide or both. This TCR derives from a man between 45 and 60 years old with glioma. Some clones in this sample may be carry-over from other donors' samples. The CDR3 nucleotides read TGCGCCAGCAGAAGAACAGGCTATAATTCACCCCTCCACTTT. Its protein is CASRRTGYNSPLHF.